The rows below give T cell receptor beta chains drawn from one sample of a study of cytomegalovirus exposure and HLA in healthy donors. Assay used: immunoSEQ multiplex PCR; TCRdb lists only in-frame clones, some missing. The repertoire includes 55,000 to 80,000 clones, more than 85% of them detected once, and 6.5% to 9% sits in the top ten. The sequenced sample was PBMCs. Receptors originate from a woman younger than 30 in good health and CMV-seropositive. Each CDR3 is given without its conserved first and last residue.

v_gene	j_gene	CDR3aa
TRBV6-5	TRBJ2-2	ASSYSTGVATGELF
TRBV7-2	TRBJ1-5	ASSARTGLMGNQPQH
TRBV19	TRBJ2-6	ASSSGGAGANVLT
TRBV29-1	TRBJ2-1	SALPSSSYNEQF
TRBV5-1	TRBJ1-1	ASSLEGGAF
TRBV19	TRBJ2-3	ASLSGVGDTQY
TRBV6-6	TRBJ2-7	ASSYAPDRDEQY
TRBV7-2	TRBJ1-5	ASSTEQNQPQH
TRBV6-1	TRBJ2-1	AANGAGAPGNEQF
TRBV7-9	TRBJ1-1	ASSLDWGEAEAF
TRBV6-1	TRBJ1-1	ASSDSRGNGAF
TRBV7-6	TRBJ2-1	ASTKGGSLVNEQF
TRBV9	TRBJ2-1	ASSVSSGRLF
TRBV11-2	TRBJ2-1	ASSLPGLAGLGQF
TRBV6-4	TRBJ1-2	ASSPTGDYGYT
TRBV9	TRBJ2-7	ASSEGSAHEQY
TRBV7-2	TRBJ1-2	ASSLTRRRPYGYT
TRBV7-9	TRBJ2-7	ASSWTVYEQY
TRBV6-4	TRBJ1-5	ASSREAIGQPQH
TRBV18	TRBJ1-1	ASAGGWTEAF
TRBV30	TRBJ2-1	AWSVSSSGSNEQF
TRBV30	TRBJ1-2	AWSVTETYGYT
TRBV19	TRBJ1-1	ASSINFPDRGSSLEAF
TRBV27	TRBJ2-5	ASSLGGGLLGGETQY
TRBV10-1	TRBJ2-3	ASSESRITDTQY
TRBV23-1	TRBJ1-3	ASHGGYRGNTIY
TRBV11-3	TRBJ2-2	ASSSGGWNGELF
TRBV1	TRBJ1-2	TSSQDRDSVNYGYT
TRBV2	TRBJ2-7	ASSEEGTGIGFEQY
TRBV30	TRBJ2-2	AWSVLHVTGELF
TRBV4-2	TRBJ2-5	ASSPGQGPVGTQY
TRBV11-3	TRBJ2-3	ASSLVREGTQY
TRBV7-2	TRBJ2-1	ASSLQRGSYNEQF